A selection of T cell receptor beta chains follows, all from one sample in a study of blood T cell repertoires in COVID-19. The data were produced by immunoSEQ multiplex PCR, yet TCRdb's version contains in-frame clones alone and is incomplete. The table includes approximately 200,000 clones, just over 85% detected once. The sequencing input was peripheral blood. The receptors were sampled from a man aged 45-65 years with acute or convalescent COVID-19. CDR3s include the opening cysteine and the closing phenylalanine or tryptophan. D genes are given only for firm matches. The listing skips clone size in some rows; elsewhere it reads once, few, many or a size class.

.	.	TRBJ2-1	TRBV5-1	CASSLGQENEQFF	TGCGCCAGCAGCTTGGGACAGGAGAATGAGCAGTTCTTC
.	TRBD1	TRBJ1-2	TRBV5-1	CASSHGTGGGNGYTF	TGCGCCAGCAGCCATGGGACAGGGGGCGGGAATGGCTACACCTTC
.	.	TRBJ1-5	TRBV18	CASSPPKGQPQHF	TGTGCCAGCTCACCGCCGAAGGGGCAGCCCCAGCATTTT
.	TRBD1	TRBJ1-2	TRBV15	CATSRDLGTGDGYTF	TGTGCCACCAGCAGAGATCTGGGGACAGGGGATGGCTACACCTTC
once	TRBD1	TRBJ1-5	TRBV30	CAWSVLGQEGNQPQHF	TGTGCCTGGAGTGTACTGGGACAGGAGGGCAATCAGCCCCAGCATTTT
.	.	TRBJ1-5	TRBV19	CASMDSPRAQHF	TGTGCCAGTATGGACAGTCCCAGGGCCCAGCATTTT
.	TRBD1	TRBJ1-2	TRBV7-8	CASSPHSDRGVNYGYTF	TGTGCCAGCAGCCCACACAGTGACAGGGGTGTTAACTATGGCTACACCTTC
.	TRBD1	TRBJ2-5	TRBV2	CASRPIQGETQYF	TGTGCCAGCAGACCCATACAGGGGGAGACCCAGTACTTC
.	.	TRBJ1-4	TRBV5-6	CASSLIRQDPILHNEKLFF	TGTGCCAGCAGCTTGATTCGACAGGATCCAATACTACATAATGAAAAACTGTTTTTT
.	.	TRBJ1-4	TRBV4-1	CASSQTWTVENEKLFF	TGCGCCAGCAGCCAAACCTGGACAGTCGAAAATGAAAAACTGTTTTTT
.	TRBD1	TRBJ1-5	TRBV5-6	CASRKQGPLNQPQHF	TGTGCCAGCAGGAAACAGGGGCCCTTAAATCAGCCCCAGCATTTT
.	TRBD1	TRBJ2-2	TRBV6-5	CASSSRTGLAGELFF	TGTGCCAGCAGTTCCCGGACAGGGTTGGCCGGGGAGCTGTTTTTT
.	TRBD1	TRBJ2-5	TRBV5-1	CASSDRGETQYF	TGCGCCAGCAGCGACAGGGGCGAGACCCAGTACTTC
few	.	TRBJ1-2	TRBV27	CASSSRAGSASFGYTF	TGTGCCAGCAGTTCCAGGGCAGGTTCGGCTTCTTTCGGCTACACCTTC
.	.	TRBJ1-6	TRBV6-5	CASRRGGRENSPLHF	TGTGCCAGCAGAAGGGGGGGCAGGGAGAATTCACCCCTCCACTTT
.	.	TRBJ2-7	TRBV7-9	CASSLGAGPYEQYF	TGTGCCAGCAGCTTAGGGGCAGGGCCCTACGAGCAGTACTTC